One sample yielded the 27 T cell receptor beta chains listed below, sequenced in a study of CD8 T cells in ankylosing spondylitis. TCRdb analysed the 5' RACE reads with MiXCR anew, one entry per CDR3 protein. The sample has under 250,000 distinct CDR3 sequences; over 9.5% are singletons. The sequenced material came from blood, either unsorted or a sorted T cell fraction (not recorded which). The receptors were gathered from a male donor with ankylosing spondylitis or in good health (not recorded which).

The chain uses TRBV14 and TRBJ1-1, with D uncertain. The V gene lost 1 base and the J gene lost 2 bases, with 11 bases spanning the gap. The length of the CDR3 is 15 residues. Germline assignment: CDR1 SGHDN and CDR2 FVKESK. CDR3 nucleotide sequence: TGTGCCAGCAGCCAAGTACGGCGTAGTAACACTGAAGCTTTCTTT. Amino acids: CASSQVRRSNTEAFF.

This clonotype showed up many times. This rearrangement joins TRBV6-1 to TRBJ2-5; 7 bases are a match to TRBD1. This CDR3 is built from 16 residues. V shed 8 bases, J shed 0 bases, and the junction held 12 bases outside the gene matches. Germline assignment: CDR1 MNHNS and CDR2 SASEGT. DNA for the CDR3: TGTGCCAGCCGTCCGAGCCTACAGGGGTACCAAGAGACCCAGTACTTC. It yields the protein CASRPSLQGYQETQYF.

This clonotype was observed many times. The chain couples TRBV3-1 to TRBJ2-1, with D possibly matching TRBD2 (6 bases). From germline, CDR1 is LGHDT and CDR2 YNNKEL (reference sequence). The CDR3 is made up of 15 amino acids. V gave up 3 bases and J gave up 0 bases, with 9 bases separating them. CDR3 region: CASSHGTRSYNEQFF. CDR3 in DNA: TGTGCCAGCAGCCACGGGACTCGCTCCTACAATGAGCAGTTCTTC.

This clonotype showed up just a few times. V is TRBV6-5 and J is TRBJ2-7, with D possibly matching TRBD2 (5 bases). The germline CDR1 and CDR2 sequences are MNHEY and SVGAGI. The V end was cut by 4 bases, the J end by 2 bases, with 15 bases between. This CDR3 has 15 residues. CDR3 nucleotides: TGTGCCAGCAGTTCCCGGGGTGGCAGACCCTACGAGCAGTACTTC. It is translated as CASSSRGGRPYEQYF.

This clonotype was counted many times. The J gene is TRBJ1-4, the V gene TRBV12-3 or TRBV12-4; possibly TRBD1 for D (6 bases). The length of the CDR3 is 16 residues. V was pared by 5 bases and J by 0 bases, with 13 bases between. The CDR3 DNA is TGTGCCAGCAGTCCTTCCAGGGGCGCAACTAATGAAAAACTGTTTTTT. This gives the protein CASSPSRGATNEKLFF.

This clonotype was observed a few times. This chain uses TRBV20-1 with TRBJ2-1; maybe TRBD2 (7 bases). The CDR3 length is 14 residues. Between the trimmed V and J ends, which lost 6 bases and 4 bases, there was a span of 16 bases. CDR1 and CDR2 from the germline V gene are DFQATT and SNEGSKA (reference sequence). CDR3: CSAEGGGGYNEQFF. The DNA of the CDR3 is TGCAGTGCCGAGGGGGGGGGAGGATACAATGAGCAGTTCTTC.

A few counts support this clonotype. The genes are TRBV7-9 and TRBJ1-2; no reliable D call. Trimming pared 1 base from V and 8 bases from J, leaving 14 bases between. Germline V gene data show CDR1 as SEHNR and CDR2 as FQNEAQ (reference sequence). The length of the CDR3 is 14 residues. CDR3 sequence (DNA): TGTGCCAGCAGCTTAGTCGGCGGCGGCCACGGCTACACCTTC. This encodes CASSLVGGGHGYTF.

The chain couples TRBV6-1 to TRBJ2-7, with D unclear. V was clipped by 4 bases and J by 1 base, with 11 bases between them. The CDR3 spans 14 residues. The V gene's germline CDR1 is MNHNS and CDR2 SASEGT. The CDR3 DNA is TGTGCCAGCAGTGCACGCGGCAGTTCCTACGAGCAGTACTTC. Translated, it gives CASSARGSSYEQYF.

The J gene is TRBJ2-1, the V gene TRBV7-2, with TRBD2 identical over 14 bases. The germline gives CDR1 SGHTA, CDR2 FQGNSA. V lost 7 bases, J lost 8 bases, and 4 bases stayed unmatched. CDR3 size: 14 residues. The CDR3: CASTGTSGSYEQFF. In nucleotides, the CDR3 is TGTGCCAGCACCGGGACTAGCGGGAGCTATGAGCAGTTCTTC. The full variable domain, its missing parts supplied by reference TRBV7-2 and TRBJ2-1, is GAGVSQSPSNKVTEKGKDVELRCDPISGHTALYWYRQSLGQGLEFLIYFQGNSAPDKSGLPSDRFSAERTGGSVSTLTIQRTQQEDSAVYLCASTGTSGSYEQFFGPGTRLTVL.

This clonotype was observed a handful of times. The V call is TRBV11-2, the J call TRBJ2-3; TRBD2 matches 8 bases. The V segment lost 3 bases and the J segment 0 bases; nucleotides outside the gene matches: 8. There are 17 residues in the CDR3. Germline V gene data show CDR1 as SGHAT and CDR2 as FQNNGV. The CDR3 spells CASSLGSGSLSTDTQYF. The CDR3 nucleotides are TGTGCCAGCAGCTTGGGGAGCGGGAGCCTTAGCACAGATACGCAGTATTTT.

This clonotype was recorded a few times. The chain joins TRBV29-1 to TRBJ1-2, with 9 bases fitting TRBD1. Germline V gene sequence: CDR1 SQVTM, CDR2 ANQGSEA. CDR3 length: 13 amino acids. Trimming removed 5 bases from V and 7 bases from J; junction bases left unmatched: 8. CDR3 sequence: CSVLDRGVSGYTF. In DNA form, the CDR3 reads TGCAGCGTTCTGGACAGGGGAGTATCTGGCTACACCTTC.

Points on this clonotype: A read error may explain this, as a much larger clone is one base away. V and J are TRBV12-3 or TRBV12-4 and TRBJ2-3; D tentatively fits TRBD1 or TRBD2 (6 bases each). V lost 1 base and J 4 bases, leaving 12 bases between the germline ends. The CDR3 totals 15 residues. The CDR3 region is CASSLGGAVADTQYF. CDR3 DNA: TGTGCCAGCAGTTTAGGGGGGGCCGTGGCAGATACGCAGTATTTT.

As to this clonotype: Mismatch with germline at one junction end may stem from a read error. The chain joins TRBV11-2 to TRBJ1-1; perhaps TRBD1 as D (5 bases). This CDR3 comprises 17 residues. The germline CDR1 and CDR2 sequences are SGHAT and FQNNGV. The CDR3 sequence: CTSSFPLVGRGNTEAFF. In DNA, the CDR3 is TGTACCAGCAGCTTCCCCCTAGTAGGACGGGGCAACACTGAAGCTTTCTTT.

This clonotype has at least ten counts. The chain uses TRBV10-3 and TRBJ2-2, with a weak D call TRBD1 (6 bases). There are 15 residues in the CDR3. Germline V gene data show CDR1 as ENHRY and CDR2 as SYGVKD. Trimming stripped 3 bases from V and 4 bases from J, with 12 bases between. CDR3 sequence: CAISEAGVSTGELFF. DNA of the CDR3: TGTGCCATCAGTGAAGCAGGGGTTTCCACCGGGGAGCTGTTTTTT.

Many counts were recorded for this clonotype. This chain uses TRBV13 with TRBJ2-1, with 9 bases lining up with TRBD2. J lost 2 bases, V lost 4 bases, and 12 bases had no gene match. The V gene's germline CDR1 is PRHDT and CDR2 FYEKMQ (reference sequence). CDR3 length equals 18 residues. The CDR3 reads CASSWVGSGSVTYNEQFF. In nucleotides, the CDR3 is TGTGCCAGCAGCTGGGTGGGTAGCGGGAGTGTCACCTACAATGAGCAGTTCTTC.

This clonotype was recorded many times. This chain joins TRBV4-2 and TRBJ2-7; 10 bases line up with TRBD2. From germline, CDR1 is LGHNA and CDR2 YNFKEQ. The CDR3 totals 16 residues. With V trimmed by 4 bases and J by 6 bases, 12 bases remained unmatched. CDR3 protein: CASSRSTSGQPTEQYF. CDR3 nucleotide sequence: TGTGCCAGCAGCCGTTCGACTAGCGGGCAACCTACCGAGCAGTACTTC.

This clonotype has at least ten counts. The CDR3 sequence is CAWSVSYTEAFF. CDR3 bases: TGTGCCTGGAGTGTAAGTTACACTGAAGCTTTCTTT. The chain employs TRBV30 and TRBJ1-1; D unresolved. The length of the CDR3 is 12 residues. Looked up from germline, CDR1 is GTSNPN and CDR2 is SVGIG (reference sequence). The V end was cut by 0 bases, the J end by 3 bases, with 5 bases between.

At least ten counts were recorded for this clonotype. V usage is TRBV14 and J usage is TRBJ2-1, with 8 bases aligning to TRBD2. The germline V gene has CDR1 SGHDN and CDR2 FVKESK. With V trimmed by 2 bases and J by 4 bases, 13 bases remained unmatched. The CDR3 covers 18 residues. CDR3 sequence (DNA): TGTGCCAGCAGCCAACGTAAACCGACTAGCGAGAAGTACAATGAGCAGTTCTTC. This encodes CASSQRKPTSEKYNEQFF.

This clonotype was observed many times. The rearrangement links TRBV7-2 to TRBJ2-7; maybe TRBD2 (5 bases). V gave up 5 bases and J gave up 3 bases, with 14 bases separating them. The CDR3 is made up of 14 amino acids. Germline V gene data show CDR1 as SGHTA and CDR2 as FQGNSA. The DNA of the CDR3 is TGTGCCAGCAGCACTTTAGCGACCCACTACGAGCAGTACTTC. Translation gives CASSTLATHYEQYF.

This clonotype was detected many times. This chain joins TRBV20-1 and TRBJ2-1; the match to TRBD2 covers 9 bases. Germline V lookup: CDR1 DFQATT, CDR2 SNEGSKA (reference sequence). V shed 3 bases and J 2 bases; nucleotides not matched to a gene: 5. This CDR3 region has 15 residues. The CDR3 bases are TGCAGTGCTAGGCCGCGGGGGGGCCCCTACAATGAGCAGTTCTTC. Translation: CSARPRGGPYNEQFF.

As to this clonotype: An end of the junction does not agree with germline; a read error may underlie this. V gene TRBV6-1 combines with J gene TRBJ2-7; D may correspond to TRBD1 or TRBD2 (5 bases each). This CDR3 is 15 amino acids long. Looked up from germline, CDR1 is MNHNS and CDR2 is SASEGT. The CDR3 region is CTSSPGTASRYEQYF. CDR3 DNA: TGTACCAGCAGCCCAGGGACGGCCTCCCGCTACGAGCAGTACTTC.

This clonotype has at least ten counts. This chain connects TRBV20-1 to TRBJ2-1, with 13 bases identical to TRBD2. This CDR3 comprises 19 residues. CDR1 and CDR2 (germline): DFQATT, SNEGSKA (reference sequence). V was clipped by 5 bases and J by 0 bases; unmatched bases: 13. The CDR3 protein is CSAGGLAGHRFHSYNEQFF. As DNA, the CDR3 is TGCAGTGCTGGGGGACTAGCGGGGCACAGATTCCACTCCTACAATGAGCAGTTCTTC.

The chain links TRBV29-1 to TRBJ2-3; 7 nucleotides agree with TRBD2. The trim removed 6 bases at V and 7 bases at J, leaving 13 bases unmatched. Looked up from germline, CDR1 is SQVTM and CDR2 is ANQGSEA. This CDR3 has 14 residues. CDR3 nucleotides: TGCAGCGTCCGAGTTGCGGGAGTTAAAAATACGCAGTATTTT. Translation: CSVRVAGVKNTQYF.

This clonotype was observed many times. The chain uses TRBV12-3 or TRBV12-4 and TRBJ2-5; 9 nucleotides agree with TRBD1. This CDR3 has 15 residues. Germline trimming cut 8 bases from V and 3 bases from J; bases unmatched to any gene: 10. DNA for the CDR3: TGTGCCAGCTCGCATCGTACAGGGGGCAAAGAGACCCAGTACTTC. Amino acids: CASSHRTGGKETQYF.

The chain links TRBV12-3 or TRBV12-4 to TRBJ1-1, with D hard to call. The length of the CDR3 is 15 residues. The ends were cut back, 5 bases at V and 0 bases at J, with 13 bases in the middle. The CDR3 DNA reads TGTGCCAGCAGTCCTGAGACGTTCATGAACACTGAAGCTTTCTTT. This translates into CASSPETFMNTEAFF.

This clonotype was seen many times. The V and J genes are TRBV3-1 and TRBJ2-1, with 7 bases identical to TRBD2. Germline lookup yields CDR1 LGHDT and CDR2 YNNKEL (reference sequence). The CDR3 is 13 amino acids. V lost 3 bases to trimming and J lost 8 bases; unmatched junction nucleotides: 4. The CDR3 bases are TGTGCCAGCAGCCATCGGGGGGAGGATGAGCAGTTCTTC. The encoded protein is CASSHRGEDEQFF.

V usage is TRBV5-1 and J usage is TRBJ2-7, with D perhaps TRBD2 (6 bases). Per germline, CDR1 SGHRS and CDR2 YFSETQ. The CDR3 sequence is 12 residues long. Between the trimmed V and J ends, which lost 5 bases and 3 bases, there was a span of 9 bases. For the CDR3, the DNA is TGCGCCAGCAGTGCCGGGGGCTACGAGCAGTACTTC. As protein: CASSAGGYEQYF.